The rows below give T cell receptor beta chains drawn from one sample of a study of cytomegalovirus exposure and HLA in healthy donors. The assay was immunoSEQ multiplex PCR, and TCRdb's table has in-frame clones only and misses some. The profile shows 95,000 to 150,000 clones, around 78% of them singletons. The sample taken for sequencing was PBMCs. The source is a woman between 40 and 55 years old in good health and CMV-seronegative. Both conserved end residues are part of each CDR3. Fields, in order: clone size, V gene, J gene, CDR3 protein. Expanded clones are given a class, and other clones once, few, many or no size at all.

size: NA; V: TRBV5-1; J: TRBJ2-2; CDR3: CASSLGPGGDTGELFF
size: NA; V: TRBV28; J: TRBJ2-1; CDR3: CASSLLAGVSYNEQFF
size: NA; V: TRBV19; J: TRBJ2-5; CDR3: CASSAGTASWETQYF
size: NA; V: TRBV7-9; J: TRBJ2-7; CDR3: CATSREGSGSLSYEQYF
size: NA; V: TRBV29-1; J: TRBJ1-1; CDR3: CSGSRGTEAFF
size: once; V: TRBV4-2; J: TRBJ2-5; CDR3: CASSQVLAGGPKEQYF
size: NA; V: TRBV6-5; J: TRBJ1-1; CDR3: CASSYSATEAFF
size: NA; V: TRBV28; J: TRBJ1-2; CDR3: CASSRGDRKFHGYTF
size: NA; V: TRBV5-4; J: TRBJ2-5; CDR3: CASSLQVGETQYF
size: NA; V: TRBV18; J: TRBJ2-6; CDR3: CASSPLKGRGTGANGLTF
size: NA; V: TRBV28; J: TRBJ2-7; CDR3: CASRAGVLYEQYF
size: NA; V: TRBV5-6; J: NA; CDR3: CASSLGSGPHLSYEQYF
size: NA; V: TRBV11-2; J: TRBJ2-1; CDR3: CASRLGGSSYNEQFF
size: NA; V: TRBV28; J: TRBJ1-5; CDR3: CASSFGHNSNQPQHF
size: NA; V: TRBV28; J: TRBJ1-1; CDR3: CASSSPGGYTEAFF
size: NA; V: TRBV28; J: TRBJ1-4; CDR3: CASRRQGREKLFF
size: NA; V: TRBV9; J: TRBJ2-2; CDR3: CASSPLGETPTGELFF
size: NA; V: TRBV28; J: TRBJ1-2; CDR3: CASSPRTGVGYGYTF
size: once; V: TRBV6-5; J: TRBJ2-1; CDR3: CASSSQGNEQFF
size: NA; V: TRBV7-2; J: TRBJ2-7; CDR3: CASSTTSGSPYEQYF
size: NA; V: TRBV6-6; J: TRBJ2-7; CDR3: CASIPGSSYEQYF
size: NA; V: TRBV10-3; J: TRBJ2-7; CDR3: CAISPGQGARYSEQYF
size: NA; V: TRBV9; J: TRBJ2-3; CDR3: CASSVNPLGLPSTDTQYF
size: NA; V: TRBV7-8; J: TRBJ2-7; CDR3: CASSLREFAYEQYF
size: NA; V: TRBV7-9; J: TRBJ2-5; CDR3: CASRGDGTPPPVQETQYF
size: NA; V: TRBV18; J: TRBJ1-2; CDR3: CASSPRGQNGDYGYTF
size: once; V: TRBV6-6; J: TRBJ1-5; CDR3: CASTGGGNQPQHF
size: once; V: TRBV4-2; J: TRBJ2-3; CDR3: CASSQAFGGTTDTQYF
size: NA; V: TRBV2; J: TRBJ2-7; CDR3: CASSEARGGLYEQYF